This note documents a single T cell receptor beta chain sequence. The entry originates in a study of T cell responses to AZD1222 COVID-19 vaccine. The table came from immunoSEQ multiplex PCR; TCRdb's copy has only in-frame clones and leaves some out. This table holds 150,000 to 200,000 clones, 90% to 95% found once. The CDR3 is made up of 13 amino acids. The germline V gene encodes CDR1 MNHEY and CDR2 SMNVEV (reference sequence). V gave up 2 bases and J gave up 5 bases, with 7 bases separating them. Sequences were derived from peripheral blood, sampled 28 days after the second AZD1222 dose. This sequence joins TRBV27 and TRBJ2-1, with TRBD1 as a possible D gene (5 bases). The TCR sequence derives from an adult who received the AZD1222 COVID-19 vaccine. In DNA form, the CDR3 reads TGTGCCAGCAGTTTAGGACAAGACAATGAGCAGTTCTTC. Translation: CASSLGQDNEQFF.